The 30 T cell receptor beta chains in this list originate from one sample, sequenced in a study of blood T cell repertoires in COVID-19. Clones were sequenced by immunoSEQ multiplex PCR, and TCRdb holds only the in-frame ones, with some missing. The data contain about 200,000 clones, about nine tenths of them seen just once; the ten biggest clones take up roughly 1.2%. Input material: PBMCs or T cells enriched from blood (not recorded which). The receptors stem from a man in his thirties or forties who had recovered from COVID-19.

The CDR3 nucleotides read TGTGCCAGCAGCTTTGGGACAGGCAATGAGCAGTTCTTC. Translated: CASSFGTGNEQFF. The chain combines TRBV5-6 with TRBJ2-1, with TRBD1 matching 8 bases. V gave up 2 bases and J gave up 6 bases; unmatched junction bases: 1. Germline loops: CDR1 SGHDT, CDR2 YYEEEE. This CDR3 region has 13 residues. Supplemented by reference TRBV5-6 and TRBJ2-1, the full variable domain reads DAGVTQSPTHLIKTRGQQVTLRCSPKSGHDTVSWYQQALGQGPQFIFQYYEEEERQRGNFPDRFSGHQFPNYSSELNVNALLLGDSALYLCASSFGTGNEQFFGPGTRLTVL.

The chain is built from TRBV7-2 and TRBJ1-2; D is possibly TRBD1 (6 bases). Trimming removed 3 bases at V and 6 bases at J, with 8 bases between. Germline V gene sequence: CDR1 SGHTA, CDR2 FQGNSA. The CDR3 spans 12 residues. The CDR3 sequence is CASSFAGDGYTF. DNA of the CDR3: TGTGCCAGCAGCTTCGCAGGGGATGGCTACACCTTC.

This chain links TRBV7-9 with TRBJ1-4; 9 bases are a match to TRBD1. Unmatched junction bases numbered 5, after V lost 4 bases and J lost 8 bases. CDR3 size: 14 residues. From germline, CDR1 is SEHNR and CDR2 FQNEAQ (reference sequence). CDR3 nucleotide sequence: TGTGCCAGCAGCTACGCGGACAGGGGAGAAAAACTGTTTTTT. As protein: CASSYADRGEKLFF.

This clone was recorded once. The chain has TRBV4-2 and TRBJ1-2; tentative D call: TRBD1 (5 bases). V was trimmed by 1 base and J by 1 base, leaving 7 bases between them. This CDR3 is 14 amino acids long. The V gene's germline CDR1 is LGHNA and CDR2 YNFKEQ. The CDR3 protein is CASSQGQNNYGYTF. The CDR3, as DNA: TGTGCCAGCAGCCAAGGACAGAATAACTATGGCTACACCTTC.

Here the CDR3 DNA reads TGTGCCAGCAGTGTTAGGACAGGACTCAGACTAGGCCCATCCTACGAGCAGTACTTC. Its translation: CASSVRTGLRLGPSYEQYF. This sequence joins TRBV6-1 and TRBJ2-7; possibly TRBD1 for D (7 bases). Trimming pared 4 bases from V and 1 base from J, leaving 26 bases between. Germline CDR1 MNHNS, CDR2 SASEGT. CDR3 length: 19 residues.

The rearrangement uses TRBV24-1 and TRBJ1-2; 7 bases align to TRBD1. Germline loops: CDR1 KGHDR, CDR2 SFDVKD. J was trimmed by 7 bases and V by 4 bases; bases with no gene match: 2. This CDR3 spans 12 amino acids. The CDR3 loop reads CATSERQGGYTF. Here the CDR3 DNA reads TGTGCCACCAGTGAACGACAGGGTGGCTACACCTTC.

The rearrangement links TRBV5-4 to TRBJ1-6; D may be TRBD1 (5 bases). The CDR3 loop spans 14 amino acids. V was pared by 4 bases and J by 7 bases, with 12 bases between. Germline CDR1 is SGHNT and CDR2 is YYREEE (reference sequence). CDR3 amino acids: CASSNPGGNSPLHF. Here the CDR3 DNA reads TGTGCCAGCAGCAACCCGGGGGGAAATTCACCCCTCCACTTT.

V gene TRBV28 combines with J gene TRBJ2-1; 7 bases are a match to TRBD1. The CDR3 runs to 15 residues. Germline CDR1 is MDHEN and CDR2 is SYDVKM. V shed 4 bases, J shed 2 bases, and the junction held 5 bases outside the gene matches. The CDR3 here is CASSSGTETYNEQFF. The CDR3 coding sequence is TGTGCCAGCAGTTCCGGGACAGAGACCTACAATGAGCAGTTCTTC.

This rearrangement joins TRBV21-1 to TRBJ2-1; the table's D call of TRBD2 was not tested on the DNA. TRBV21-1 is noted as a pseudogene. This CDR3 spans 20 amino acids. The CDR3 loop reads CASSKALCSVGLAGNNEQFF. CDR3 nucleotides: TGTGCCAGCAGCAAAGCGCTTTGTTCGGTCGGACTAGCGGGAAACAATGAGCAGTTCTTC.

This clone was counted once. The V and J genes are TRBV24-1 and TRBJ1-5; D gene unclear. Germline CDR1 is KGHDR and CDR2 is SFDVKD. There are 13 residues in the CDR3. Trimming removed 4 bases from V and 6 bases from J, with 9 bases in between. The CDR3 DNA reads as TGTGCCACCAGTGACGCCCAGGCTCAGCCCCAGCATTTT. Encoded protein: CATSDAQAQPQHF.

Notes on this clone: This same CDR3 is encoded by further DNA sequences in the sample. This chain joins TRBV6-5 and TRBJ1-5, with 8 bases aligning to TRBD1. With 6 bases clipped from V and 1 base from J, the junction kept 2 bases outside the gene matches. The CDR3 runs to 14 residues. Germline CDR1 MNHEY, CDR2 SVGAGI. Written as DNA, the CDR3 is TGTGCCAGCAGCCGGACAGGGAGCAATCAGCCCCAGCATTTT. This gives the protein CASSRTGSNQPQHF.

This chain connects TRBV5-4 to TRBJ1-4; D remains unclear. In germline, CDR1 is SGHNT, CDR2 YYREEE (reference sequence). The ends were cut back, 2 bases at V and 8 bases at J, with 7 bases in the middle. The CDR3 contains 12 residues. The CDR3 here is CASSFQAEKLFF. CDR3 sequence (DNA): TGTGCCAGCAGCTTCCAAGCCGAAAAACTGTTTTTT.

This chain uses TRBV5-6 with TRBJ1-2; 7 bases match TRBD1. This CDR3 region has 15 residues. Germline CDR1 reads SGHDT; CDR2 reads YYEEEE. After removal of 1 base from V and 2 bases from J, the junction contained 5 bases not matched to a gene. As DNA, the CDR3 is TGTGCCAGCAGCTTGTTTACAGGGGCGAACTATGGCTACACCTTC. Its protein product is CASSLFTGANYGYTF.

The V gene is TRBV7-9, the J gene TRBJ2-1; 7 bases map to TRBD2. Trimming removed 10 bases from V and 6 bases from J; junction bases left unmatched: 24. The CDR3 has 18 residues. Looked up from germline, CDR1 is SEHNR and CDR2 is FQNEAQ (reference sequence). The CDR3 here is CATEYGEAPGLVVNEQFF. The CDR3 DNA sequence: TGTGCCACCGAGTACGGGGAGGCCCCAGGACTAGTAGTCAATGAGCAGTTCTTC.

This clone was seen a handful of times. V and J are TRBV7-6 and TRBJ2-2, with a possible D match to TRBD1 (5 bases). The CDR3 is 13 amino acids. Germline CDR1 and CDR2: SGHVS and FNYEAQ. With 1 base removed from V and 8 bases from J, the gap between germline ends came to 8 bases. The CDR3 bases are TGTGCCAGCAGCTTAGTTGGGGCTGGGGAGCTGTTTTTT. It encodes CASSLVGAGELFF.

The rearrangement joins TRBV4-1 to TRBJ2-3; no clear D. From germline, CDR1 is MGHRA and CDR2 YSYEKL. CDR3 length: 14 amino acids. V lost 1 base and J 0 bases, leaving 5 bases between the germline ends. CDR3 DNA: TGCGCCAGCAGCCAAGTATTTAGCACAGATACGCAGTATTTT. As protein: CASSQVFSTDTQYF.

The chain uses TRBV29-1 and TRBJ1-4, with D possibly matching TRBD1 (6 bases). V gave up 5 bases and J gave up 8 bases, with 18 bases separating them. Germline CDR1 and CDR2: SQVTM and ANQGSEA. This CDR3 is built from 14 residues. The CDR3 loop reads CSVQFGGRSEKLFF. In nucleotides, the CDR3 is TGCAGCGTTCAATTCGGGGGGCGCTCAGAAAAACTGTTTTTT.

The chain is built from TRBV2 and TRBJ1-1, with 8 bases matching TRBD1. V was clipped by 6 bases and J by 1 base; unmatched bases: 7. This CDR3 comprises 15 residues. Germline assignment: CDR1 SNHLY and CDR2 FYNNEI. The CDR3 sequence is CASSVRDRRNTEAFF. The CDR3 region has the DNA TGTGCCAGCAGCGTACGGGACAGGAGGAACACTGAAGCTTTCTTT. The complete variable domain, with remaining parts taken from reference TRBV2 and TRBJ1-1, reads EPEVTQTPSHQVTQMGQEVILRCVPISNHLYFYWYRQILGQKVEFLVSFYNNEISEKSEIFDDQFSVERPDGSNFTLKIRSTKLEDSAMYFCASSVRDRRNTEAFFGQGTRLTVV.

This clone was picked up a small number of times. The chain employs TRBV2 and TRBJ1-6; D is ambiguous. V lost 7 bases and J 0 bases, leaving 7 bases between the germline ends. Per the germline V gene, CDR1 is SNHLY and CDR2 is FYNNEI. This CDR3 spans 14 amino acids. The CDR3 protein is CASMESSYNSPLHF. CDR3 bases: TGTGCCAGCATGGAGAGCTCCTATAATTCACCCCTCCACTTT.

V usage is TRBV6-5 and J usage is TRBJ1-1, with TRBD1 matching over 12 bases. V shed 0 bases and J 5 bases; nucleotides not matched to a gene: 1. The germline gives CDR1 MNHEY, CDR2 SVGAGI. This CDR3 is built from 15 residues. CDR3 DNA: TGTGCCAGCAGTTACTCGGGACAGGGGGCAACTGAAGCTTTCTTT. Translation: CASSYSGQGATEAFF.

The CDR3, as DNA: TGTGCCAGCAGCAAAGAGGGGAAGGAAGCTTTCTTT. The encoded protein is CASSKEGKEAFF. The chain recombines TRBV21-1 with TRBJ1-1; whether TRBD1, the table's D call, matches the DNA was not checked. TRBV21-1 is annotated as a pseudogene. CDR3 length: 12 residues.

The V and J genes are TRBV4-3 and TRBJ2-7; tentatively, D is TRBD2 (5 bases). The germline gives CDR1 LGHNA, CDR2 YSLEER. The CDR3 has 14 residues. V was clipped by 0 bases and J by 4 bases, with 10 bases between them. CDR3 nucleotides: TGCGCCAGCAGCCAAGATAGAGGACTTTACGAGCAGTACTTC. This translates into CASSQDRGLYEQYF.

The chain uses TRBV4-1 and TRBJ1-6, with TRBD1 matching 11 bases. The V gene's germline CDR1 is MGHRA and CDR2 YSYEKL. J gave up 8 bases and V 1 base, and 4 bases lay outside the gene matches. This CDR3 is 16 amino acids long. The CDR3 spells CASSQVRTGGHSPLHF. CDR3 in DNA: TGCGCCAGCAGCCAAGTTCGGACAGGGGGCCATTCACCCCTCCACTTT.

V usage is TRBV30 and J usage is TRBJ1-6; D possibly corresponds to TRBD1 (6 bases). The V gene lost 2 bases and the J gene lost 10 bases, with 12 bases spanning the gap. Germline CDR1 is GTSNPN and CDR2 is SVGIG (reference sequence). The CDR3 runs to 13 residues. For the CDR3, the DNA is TGTGCCTGGAGTCGCGGGGGGCAGTCACCCCTCCACTTT. Translating gives CAWSRGGQSPLHF.

This sequence joins TRBV2 and TRBJ1-5; D not resolved. V was pared by 7 bases and J by 2 bases, with 15 bases between. The CDR3 is 15 residues long. Germline values: CDR1 SNHLY, CDR2 FYNNEI. Here the CDR3 DNA reads TGTGCCAGCATCGAAGGGAGGGTGGGCAATCAGCCCCAGCATTTT. It translates to CASIEGRVGNQPQHF.

J is TRBJ1-2 and V is TRBV25-1; 7 positions agree with TRBD1. CDR3 length: 13 residues. V was pared by 8 bases and J by 4 bases, with 7 bases of the junction left unmatched. CDR1 MGHDK and CDR2 SYGVNS come from the germline V gene. In DNA form, the CDR3 reads TGTGCCAGCTCGACAGGGTCGGGCTATGGCTACACCTTC. It codes for CASSTGSGYGYTF.

The rearrangement uses TRBV28 and TRBJ2-4; 7 nucleotides match TRBD2. J lost 0 bases, V lost 6 bases, and 2 bases had no gene match. Germline CDR1 MDHEN, CDR2 SYDVKM. This CDR3 contains 14 residues. CDR3 amino acids: CASRGLLAKNIQYF. Written as DNA, the CDR3 is TGTGCCAGCAGGGGACTACTAGCCAAAAACATTCAGTACTTC.

The rearrangement joins TRBV7-9 to TRBJ2-7; TRBD1 aligns across 7 bases. The CDR3 is 14 residues long. The germline CDR1 and CDR2 sequences are SEHNR and FQNEAQ (reference sequence). Trimming removed 5 bases from V and 3 bases from J; junction bases left unmatched: 7. CDR3 loop: CASSAWTGNYEQYF. The CDR3 nucleotides read TGTGCCAGCAGCGCCTGGACAGGCAACTACGAGCAGTACTTC. The full variable domain, completed using reference TRBV7-9 and TRBJ2-7, is DTGVSQNPRHKITKRGQNVTFRCDPISEHNRLYWYRQTLGQGPEFLTYFQNEAQLEKSRLLSDRFSAERPKGSFSTLEIQRTEQGDSAMYLCASSAWTGNYEQYFGPGTRLTVT.

The chain's CDR3 is CASSLGLAGGRGPYEQYF. The CDR3 nucleotides read TGTGCCAGCAGTCTTGGACTAGCGGGGGGAAGGGGCCCCTACGAGCAGTACTTC. This rearrangement joins TRBV6-6 to TRBJ2-7; 14 bases match TRBD2. CDR1 is MNHNY, CDR2 SVGAGI, per germline (reference sequence). V was pared by 5 bases and J by 2 bases, with 11 bases of the junction left unmatched. The CDR3 is made up of 18 amino acids.

The V and J genes are TRBV7-9 and TRBJ2-1, with TRBD2 matching 9 bases. Germline CDR1 SEHNR, CDR2 FQNEAQ (reference sequence). Trimming took 4 bases from V and 8 from J; bases not matched to a gene: 15. This CDR3 region has 17 residues. The chain's CDR3 is CASSSRGLAGRFYEQFF. The DNA for the CDR3 is TGTGCCAGCAGCTCTAGGGGGCTAGCGGGGCGTTTTTATGAGCAGTTCTTC.